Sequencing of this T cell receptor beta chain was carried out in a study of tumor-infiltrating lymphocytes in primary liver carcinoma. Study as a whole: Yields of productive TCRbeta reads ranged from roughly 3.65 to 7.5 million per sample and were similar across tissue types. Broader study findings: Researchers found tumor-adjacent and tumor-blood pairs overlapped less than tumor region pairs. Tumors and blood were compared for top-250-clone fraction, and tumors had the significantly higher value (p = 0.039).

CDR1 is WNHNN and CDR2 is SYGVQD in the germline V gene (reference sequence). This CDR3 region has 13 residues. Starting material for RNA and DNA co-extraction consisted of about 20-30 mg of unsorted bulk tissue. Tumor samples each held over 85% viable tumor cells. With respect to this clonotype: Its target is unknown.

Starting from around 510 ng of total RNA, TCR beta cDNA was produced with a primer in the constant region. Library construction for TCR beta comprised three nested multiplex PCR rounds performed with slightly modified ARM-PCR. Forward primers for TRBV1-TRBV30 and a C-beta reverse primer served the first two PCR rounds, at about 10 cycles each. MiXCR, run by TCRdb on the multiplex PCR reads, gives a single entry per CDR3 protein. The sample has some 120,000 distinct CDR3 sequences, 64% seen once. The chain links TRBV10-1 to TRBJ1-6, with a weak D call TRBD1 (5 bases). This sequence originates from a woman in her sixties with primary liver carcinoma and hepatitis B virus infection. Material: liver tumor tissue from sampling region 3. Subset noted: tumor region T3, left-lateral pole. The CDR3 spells CDSSGTKNSPLHF. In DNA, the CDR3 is TGCGATAGCTCCGGGACGAAAAATTCACCCCTCCACTTT.